Each of the 20 T cell receptor beta chains below was sequenced from the same sample in a study of T cells in localized non-small cell lung cancer. Profiling relied on immunoSEQ multiplex PCR, and the TCRdb table lists in-frame clones only, not all of them. The table lists 70,000 to 80,000 clones, approximately 90% of them singletons. This sample comprised peripheral blood, obtained before any cancer treatment. The receptor set was obtained from a woman aged 35-75 years with stage I squamous cell lung carcinoma.

The gene calls are TRBV29-1 and TRBJ1-1, with a tentative D call TRBD1 (5 bases). V gave up 7 bases and J gave up 1 base, with 16 bases separating them. CDR1 SQVTM and CDR2 ANQGSEA come from the germline V gene. There are 14 residues in the CDR3. The CDR3: CSAREGAGNTEAFF. In DNA, the CDR3 is TGCAGCGCCCGCGAAGGGGCGGGGAACACTGAAGCTTTCTTT.

J is TRBJ1-4 and V is TRBV4-1; tentative D call: TRBD1 (6 bases). Germline V CDR1 and CDR2: MGHRA, YSYEKL. The CDR3 runs 13 residues. V shed 4 bases and J shed 8 bases, with 11 bases lying between them. Written as DNA, the CDR3 is TGCGCCAGCAGCCGCAGGGGAGCAGAAAAACTGTTTTTT. This translates into CASSRRGAEKLFF.

The gene calls are TRBV18 and TRBJ2-3; D unclear. V lost 5 bases and J 6 bases, leaving 6 bases between the germline ends. The CDR3 length is 11 residues. CDR1 KGHSH and CDR2 LQKENI come from the germline V gene. This CDR3 is CASSFTDTQYF. CDR3 DNA sequence: TGTGCCAGCTCATTTACCGATACGCAGTATTTT.

This clone was recorded once. V is TRBV7-8 and J is TRBJ2-1; perhaps D is TRBD1 or TRBD2 (5 bases each). The germline gives CDR1 SGHVS, CDR2 FQNEAQ. The CDR3 extends over 17 amino acids. V lost 2 bases to trimming and J lost 5 bases, with 19 bases between them. The CDR3 loop reads CASSLQSVTGLHNEQFF. In DNA, the CDR3 is TGTGCCAGCAGCTTACAGTCTGTGACGGGGCTCCACAATGAGCAGTTCTTC.

The chain links TRBV5-5 to TRBJ2-5, with D possibly matching TRBD1 (6 bases). CDR3 size: 16 residues. Between the trimmed V and J ends, which lost 3 bases and 9 bases, there was a span of 24 bases. Germline assignment: CDR1 SGHKS and CDR2 YYEKEE (reference sequence). CDR3 sequence reads: CASSSLTGTSSRSQYF. As DNA, the CDR3 is TGTGCCAGCAGCTCGCTTACCGGGACATCCTCCAGGTCCCAGTACTTC. Full variable domain (rest looked up from reference TRBV5-5 and TRBJ2-5): DAGVTQSPTHLIKTRGQQVTLRCSPISGHKSVSWYQQVLGQGPQFIFQYYEKEERGRGNFPDRFSARQFPNYSSELNVNALLLGDSALYLCASSSLTGTSSRSQYFGPGTRLLVL.

The chain carries TRBV11-2 and TRBJ1-5; D not certain. V was cut by 6 bases and J by 0 bases, with 9 bases left in between. Germline V gives CDR1 SGHAT, CDR2 FQNNGV. The CDR3 has 14 residues. CDR3 sequence reads: CASSQEPSNQPQHF. In DNA form, the CDR3 reads TGTGCCAGCAGTCAGGAACCTAGCAATCAGCCCCAGCATTTT.

CDR3 in amino acids: CASSSISGGELFF. CDR3 DNA: TGCGCCAGCAGCTCGATTAGTGGCGGGGAGCTGTTTTTT. The J gene is TRBJ2-2, the V gene TRBV5-1; D ambiguous. CDR1 and CDR2 from the germline V gene are SGHRS and YFSETQ. V was clipped by 3 bases and J by 7 bases, with 10 bases between them. CDR3 length: 13 amino acids.

This clone was seen a single time. The chain is built from TRBV7-3 and TRBJ1-1; D call uncertain. CDR1 SGHTA and CDR2 FQGTGA come from the germline V gene. The CDR3 totals 14 residues. V lost 3 bases and J 3 bases, leaving 11 bases between the germline ends. In DNA, the CDR3 is TGTGCCAGCAGCTTGGGCCCCCAGGACACTGAAGCTTTCTTT. This gives the protein CASSLGPQDTEAFF.

This chain joins TRBV30 and TRBJ1-5, with TRBD1 matching 7 bases. The CDR3 has 14 amino acids. Unmatched junction bases numbered 3, after V lost 1 base and J lost 3 bases. The V gene's germline CDR1 is GTSNPN and CDR2 SVGIG (reference sequence). CDR3 coding DNA: TGTGCCTGGAGTGGACAGGGATTCAATCAGCCCCAGCATTTT. The encoded protein is CAWSGQGFNQPQHF.

The chain couples TRBV14 to TRBJ2-7; maybe TRBD2 (5 bases). The CDR3 runs 16 residues. Deletions cut 0 bases from V and 7 bases from J, with 19 bases between. Germline V gene sequence: CDR1 SGHDN, CDR2 FVKESK. The CDR3 spells CASSQDLAGLSGEQYF. CDR3 in DNA: TGTGCCAGCAGCCAAGATCTAGCAGGCCTCTCGGGAGAGCAGTACTTC.

This chain joins TRBV10-1 and TRBJ2-1; 10 bases are a match to TRBD2. Germline V gives CDR1 WNHNN, CDR2 SYGVQD (reference sequence). The junction had 2 bases not matched to a gene; V was cut back by 3 bases and J by 6 bases. This CDR3 contains 14 residues. CDR3 sequence reads: CASSEGTSVNEQFF. Written as DNA, the CDR3 is TGCGCCAGCAGTGAAGGGACTAGCGTCAATGAGCAGTTCTTC.

J is TRBJ2-2 and V is TRBV5-6, with 7 nucleotides matching TRBD2. The CDR3 is 16 amino acids. The trim removed 0 bases at V and 1 base at J, leaving 3 bases unmatched. Germline V gene lookup returns CDR1 SGHDT and CDR2 YYEEEE. The CDR3 sequence is CASSLASGENTGELFF. CDR3 DNA sequence: TGTGCCAGCAGCTTGGCTAGCGGAGAGAACACCGGGGAGCTGTTTTTT.

V gene TRBV10-3 combines with J gene TRBJ1-2, with no clear D. The V and J ends lost 2 bases and 8 bases respectively, with 9 bases between them. CDR1 is ENHRY, CDR2 SYGVKD, per germline. The CDR3 runs to 12 residues. The CDR3 coding sequence is TGTGCCATCAGTGAGAAGGTCGTGGGCTACACCTTC. Translating gives CAISEKVVGYTF.

The CDR3 DNA reads as TGCAGCGTTGACGGCCCGAACACTGAAGCTTTCTTT. It specifies CSVDGPNTEAFF. V is TRBV29-1 and J is TRBJ1-1; D uncertain. Trimming removed 3 bases from V and 1 base from J, with 6 bases in between. The germline V gene has CDR1 SQVTM and CDR2 ANQGSEA. The length of the CDR3 is 12 residues.

The chain recombines TRBV6-6 with TRBJ1-3, with TRBD1 as a possible D gene (5 bases). Germline V gene data show CDR1 as MNHNY and CDR2 as SVGAGI (reference sequence). This CDR3 is built from 16 residues. Trimming cost V 6 bases and J 4 bases, with 19 bases left between them. CDR3 in amino acids: CASRQMQGLAGNTIYF. In nucleotides, the CDR3 is TGTGCCAGCAGACAAATGCAGGGTTTGGCAGGAAACACCATATATTTT.

The J gene is TRBJ2-7, the V gene TRBV4-2; D may be TRBD2 (7 bases). The CDR3 has 15 residues. Germline CDR1 reads LGHNA; CDR2 reads YNFKEQ. With 4 bases removed from V and 5 bases from J, the gap between germline ends came to 18 bases. In DNA, the CDR3 is TGTGCCAGCAGCCCCGGGGGAGGGGGGGCCGACGAGCAGTACTTC. Protein sequence: CASSPGGGGADEQYF.

V usage is TRBV5-4 and J usage is TRBJ1-5; 8 positions match TRBD1. This CDR3 contains 14 residues. Germline assignment: CDR1 SGHNT and CDR2 YYREEE (reference sequence). V trimming: 4 bases; J trimming: 3 bases; junction bases outside the gene matches: 3. The CDR3 sequence is CASSPDRVNQPQHF. In nucleotides, the CDR3 is TGTGCCAGCAGCCCGGACAGGGTCAATCAGCCCCAGCATTTT.

V is TRBV7-3 and J is TRBJ2-2, with a weak D call TRBD2 (5 bases). CDR1 and CDR2 (germline): SGHTA, FQGTGA. CDR3 size: 13 residues. The V end was cut by 5 bases, the J end by 13 bases, with 17 bases between. The CDR3 DNA sequence: TGTGCCAGCAGCCCCACCACAAAGGGAGCGCTGTTTTTT. This encodes CASSPTTKGALFF.

This chain uses TRBV4-1 with TRBJ2-1, with D possibly TRBD1 on 6 matching bases. Trimming removed 1 base at V and 9 bases at J, with 16 bases between. The CDR3 is made up of 15 amino acids. Germline V gene lookup returns CDR1 MGHRA and CDR2 YSYEKL. CDR3 DNA sequence: TGCGCCAGCAGCCAAGGAGCCAGGGGTGTTGGTGAGCAGTTCTTC. Translated, it gives CASSQGARGVGEQFF.

CDR3 sequence: CASSVGQGFLNTEAFF. The CDR3 DNA reads as TGTGCCAGCAGCGTGGGACAGGGATTCCTGAACACTGAAGCTTTCTTT. The chain couples TRBV5-4 to TRBJ1-1; TRBD1 agrees at 9 bases. The V gene's germline CDR1 is SGHNT and CDR2 YYREEE (reference sequence). There are 16 residues in the CDR3. V dropped 4 bases and J dropped 0; count of bases not matched to a gene: 7.